The entry that follows covers one TCR beta chain sequence. Its antigen is unidentified. Profiling relied on immunoSEQ multiplex PCR, and the TCRdb table lists in-frame clones only, not all of them. The top ten clones hold 3.5% to 5.5% of a sample with over 500 clones, roughly 90% of them seen once. This sample was taken from a study of chemoradiotherapy in HPV16-positive cancers. Study results and limitations: Candidate HPV-specific clones and E7-related TCR motifs grew in tumor during treatment. HPV-responsive T-cell expansion during chemoradiotherapy was linked to improved recurrence-free survival in HPV16-positive patients.

Unmatched junction bases numbered 3, after V lost 0 bases and J lost 6 bases. The CDR3 extends over 16 amino acids. Germline CDR1 and CDR2: LGHNA and YNFKEQ. Repeated repertoire sampling spanned the course of chemoradiotherapy. This TCR came from a human donor with HPV-associated anogenital cancer. The sequenced sample was tumor tissue, obtained from a patient who underwent chemoradiotherapy. The chain is built from TRBV4-2 and TRBJ2-1; 12 nucleotides match TRBD2. Written as DNA, the CDR3 is TGTGCCAGCAGCCAAGATCCTAGCGGGGGGGCCAATGAGCAGTTCTTC. It specifies CASSQDPSGGANEQFF.